These 24 T cell receptor beta chains originate from one sample sequenced in a study of cytotoxic CD8 clonotypes in ibrutinib-treated CLL. The assay was immunoSEQ multiplex PCR, and TCRdb's table has in-frame clones only and misses some. The sample comprises 55,000 to 85,000 clones, 90% of which are singletons, and just over 3% rests with the top ten. The sequencing used PBMCs, collected after 12 months of ibrutinib treatment. The receptors stem from a human donor with chronic lymphocytic leukemia.

The chain carries TRBV12-5 and TRBJ2-1; 7 bases align to TRBD1. Unmatched junction bases numbered 14, after V lost 1 base and J lost 8 bases. The CDR3 spans 17 residues. In germline, CDR1 is LGHNT, CDR2 FRNRAP. CDR3 protein: CASGLAELGQDDDEQFF. The CDR3 region has the DNA TGTGCTAGTGGTTTGGCAGAACTTGGACAGGATGACGATGAGCAGTTCTTC.

V gene TRBV6-1 combines with J gene TRBJ1-2; D may be TRBD1 (6 bases). The CDR3 contains 15 residues. The germline V gene has CDR1 MNHNS and CDR2 SASEGT. The V end was cut by 7 bases, the J end by 3 bases, with 18 bases between. CDR3 nucleotide sequence: TGTGCCAGCACCCCAGATGGGACACTTTACTATGGCTACACCTTC. It yields the protein CASTPDGTLYYGYTF.

V gene TRBV4-1 combines with J gene TRBJ1-3; D call uncertain. Germline CDR1 MGHRA, CDR2 YSYEKL. V was clipped by 6 bases and J by 2 bases, with 11 bases between them. This CDR3 region has 14 residues. The CDR3 nucleotides read TGCGCCAGCAGAGGGCGTGAGGCTGGAAACACCATATATTTT. Protein sequence: CASRGREAGNTIYF.

This clone has only a few counts. The gene calls are TRBV6-5 and TRBJ2-7; D may be TRBD1 (6 bases). The CDR3 totals 12 residues. Between the trimmed V and J ends, which lost 5 bases and 6 bases, there was a span of 11 bases. The germline V gene has CDR1 MNHEY and CDR2 SVGAGI. The CDR3 region is CASSRGHREQYF. The CDR3 DNA follows: TGTGCCAGCAGTCGGGGACACCGCGAGCAGTACTTC.

In nucleotides, the CDR3 is TGCGCCAGCAGGCCGGGACTAGCTGGGGCAGATACGCAGTATTTT. Protein: CASRPGLAGADTQYF. The chain recombines TRBV5-1 with TRBJ2-3; 9 bases are shared with TRBD2. The CDR3 is 15 amino acids. The junction had 8 bases not matched to a gene; V was cut back by 5 bases and J by 4 bases. CDR1 and CDR2 (germline): SGHRS, YFSETQ.

The CDR3 DNA follows: TGTGCCAGTAGCTACGAGGGGGAGGCCGATTATGGCTACACCTTC. Protein: CASSYEGEADYGYTF. The gene calls are TRBV9 and TRBJ1-2, with TRBD1 as a possible D gene (6 bases). CDR1 and CDR2 (germline): SGDLS, YYNGEE. Between the trimmed V and J ends, which lost 8 bases and 5 bases, there was a span of 22 bases. This CDR3 is built from 15 residues.

This chain uses TRBV7-9 with TRBJ2-2; D remains unclear. Trimming removed 2 bases from V and 0 bases from J, with 10 bases in between. The CDR3 has 16 residues. Per germline, CDR1 SEHNR and CDR2 FQNEAQ (reference sequence). CDR3 region: CASSLRQASNTGELFF. The CDR3 nucleotides read TGTGCCAGCAGCTTACGTCAGGCTTCGAACACCGGGGAGCTGTTTTTT.

This chain joins TRBV6-5 and TRBJ1-1; possibly TRBD1 for D (5 bases). Germline assignment: CDR1 MNHEY and CDR2 SVGAGI. The V gene lost 5 bases and the J gene lost 7 bases, with 20 bases spanning the gap. The CDR3 covers 15 residues. CDR3 amino acids: CASSRTLRTPYEAFF. The CDR3 region has the DNA TGTGCCAGCAGTCGCACCCTGCGGACACCGTATGAAGCTTTCTTT.

The rearrangement uses TRBV18 and TRBJ1-1; 9 bases fit TRBD1. The CDR3 sequence is 15 residues long. Unmatched junction bases numbered 6, after V lost 2 bases and J lost 5 bases. The germline V gene has CDR1 KGHSH and CDR2 LQKENI. In DNA, the CDR3 is TGTGCCAGCTCACCAACAGGGGGCGTTTTGACTGAAGCTTTCTTT. It yields the protein CASSPTGGVLTEAFF.

This chain connects TRBV7-8 to TRBJ1-3, with D perhaps matching TRBD1 (5 bases). CDR3 length equals 17 residues. Germline V gene sequence: CDR1 SGHVS, CDR2 FQNEAQ. Trimming shortened V by 3 bases and J by 1 base, and 16 bases separated the two germline ends. This CDR3 is CASSFFGRQGSGNTIYF. CDR3 in DNA: TGTGCCAGCAGCTTTTTTGGCCGGCAGGGTTCTGGAAACACCATATATTTT.

The J gene is TRBJ1-2, the V gene TRBV6-5; tentatively, D is TRBD1 (6 bases). The germline V and J ends were trimmed by 7 bases and 6 bases, with 15 bases remaining between them. CDR3 length: 13 residues. Germline V gene data show CDR1 as MNHEY and CDR2 as SVGAGI. The CDR3: CASNLRDMNGYTF. The CDR3 DNA reads as TGTGCCAGCAACCTCCGGGACATGAATGGCTACACCTTC.

This clone was found once. This chain joins TRBV2 and TRBJ1-2; D gene unclear. The germline V gene has CDR1 SNHLY and CDR2 FYNNEI. Trimming took 8 bases from V and 7 from J, leaving 14 bases between them. This CDR3 has 12 amino acids. The CDR3 here is CASGLRARGYTF. DNA for the CDR3: TGTGCCAGCGGTCTCCGGGCTCGTGGCTACACCTTC.

This chain uses TRBV5-5 with TRBJ2-5; 7 nucleotides align to TRBD1. The junction had 2 bases not matched to a gene; V was cut back by 4 bases and J by 2 bases. CDR1 and CDR2 (germline): SGHKS, YYEKEE (reference sequence). This CDR3 contains 13 residues. CDR3 in amino acids: CASSRDRQETQYF. The CDR3 nucleotides read TGTGCCAGCAGCCGGGACAGACAAGAGACCCAGTACTTC.

This chain uses TRBV14 with TRBJ2-2; D remains unclear. In germline, CDR1 is SGHDN, CDR2 FVKESK. This CDR3 is built from 19 residues. V dropped 3 bases and J dropped 3 bases, with 23 bases sitting between them. The CDR3 here is CASSHSSRLATYDTGELFF. The CDR3 DNA sequence: TGTGCCAGCAGCCATTCTTCGAGGTTGGCTACCTATGACACCGGGGAGCTGTTTTTT. Based on the CDR3 plus reference TRBV14 and TRBJ2-2, the full variable domain is EAGVTQFPSHSVIEKGQTVTLRCDPISGHDNLYWYRRVMGKEIKFLLHFVKESKQDESGMPNNRFLAERTGGTYSTLKVQPAELEDSGVYFCASSHSSRLATYDTGELFFGEGSRLTVL.

The chain joins TRBV5-6 to TRBJ2-3; D is unresolved. The CDR3 has 14 residues. The germline CDR1 and CDR2 sequences are SGHDT and YYEEEE. Trimming stripped 4 bases from V and 4 bases from J, with 13 bases between. CDR3 nucleotides: TGTGCCAGCAGCCCGGAAAAATGGGCAGATACGCAGTATTTT. Translation gives CASSPEKWADTQYF. The full variable domain, in which reference TRBV5-6 and TRBJ2-3 provide the parts outside the CDR3, is DAGVTQSPTHLIKTRGQQVTLRCSPKSGHDTVSWYQQALGQGPQFIFQYYEEEERQRGNFPDRFSGHQFPNYSSELNVNALLLGDSALYLCASSPEKWADTQYFGPGTRLTVL.

The V call is TRBV27, the J call TRBJ2-5; D perhaps matches TRBD2 (6 bases). The V gene's germline CDR1 is MNHEY and CDR2 SMNVEV (reference sequence). V lost 6 bases, J lost 1 base, and 18 bases lay in between. The CDR3 extends over 16 amino acids. The CDR3 sequence: CASSRTPGLSQETQYF. The DNA for the CDR3 is TGTGCCAGCAGCCGGACCCCGGGACTCTCCCAAGAGACCCAGTACTTC.

This clone was seen a few times. The chain links TRBV18 to TRBJ2-1; 14 bases fit TRBD2. J lost 8 bases, V lost 6 bases, and 12 bases had no gene match. The CDR3 totals 17 residues. Germline V gene lookup returns CDR1 KGHSH and CDR2 LQKENI. The DNA for the CDR3 is TGTGCCAGCTCCCGGGACTCGGGACTAGCGGGAGCCGATGAGCAGTTCTTC. Protein sequence: CASSRDSGLAGADEQFF.

The CDR3 bases are TGTGCCAGCAGCTTGAAAGAGACCCAGTACTTC. It specifies CASSLKETQYF. The chain employs TRBV5-4 and TRBJ2-5; no definite D call. The CDR3 is 11 residues long. Germline V gene data show CDR1 as SGHNT and CDR2 as YYREEE (reference sequence). Between the trimmed V and J ends, which lost 1 base and 3 bases, there was a span of 1 base.

V usage is TRBV29-1 and J usage is TRBJ2-2, with unresolved D. This CDR3 comprises 11 residues. Germline-derived CDR1 and CDR2 are SQVTM and ANQGSEA. Deletions cut 8 bases from V and 7 bases from J, with 11 bases between. This chain's CDR3 is CSFAGFGELFF. The CDR3, as DNA: TGCAGCTTCGCCGGGTTCGGGGAGCTGTTTTTT.

This rearrangement joins TRBV14 to TRBJ1-2; maybe TRBD1 (6 bases). Per germline, CDR1 SGHDN and CDR2 FVKESK. This CDR3 comprises 12 residues. V lost 3 bases and J 8 bases, leaving 10 bases between the germline ends. The CDR3 bases are TGTGCCAGCAGCCAGGGGGCAAGGGGCTACACCTTC. Its protein is CASSQGARGYTF. The full variable domain, with the rest looked up from reference TRBV14 and TRBJ1-2, is EAGVTQFPSHSVIEKGQTVTLRCDPISGHDNLYWYRRVMGKEIKFLLHFVKESKQDESGMPNNRFLAERTGGTYSTLKVQPAELEDSGVYFCASSQGARGYTFGSGTRLTVV.

The chain recombines TRBV27 with TRBJ1-2, with D maybe TRBD1 (6 bases). V lost 1 base to trimming and J lost 6 bases, with 18 bases between them. This CDR3 comprises 16 residues. Germline-derived CDR1 and CDR2 are MNHEY and SMNVEV (reference sequence). The CDR3 reads CASSLWGAEGVNGYTF. The CDR3, as DNA: TGTGCCAGCAGTTTATGGGGGGCGGAGGGTGTGAATGGCTACACCTTC.

V usage is TRBV4-1 and J usage is TRBJ2-7; TRBD1 might be the D (6 bases). Germline CDR1 MGHRA, CDR2 YSYEKL. The CDR3 covers 16 residues. Trimming removed 3 bases from V and 2 bases from J, with 17 bases in between. The CDR3 loop reads CASSQANRVGAYEQYF. The CDR3, as DNA: TGCGCCAGCAGCCAGGCTAACAGGGTTGGGGCCTACGAGCAGTACTTC.

This chain joins TRBV7-2 and TRBJ2-3; 14 bases align to TRBD2. In germline, CDR1 is SGHTA, CDR2 FQGNSA. Losses at the gene ends were 1 base for V and 4 bases for J; bases not matched to a gene: 1. The CDR3 totals 16 residues. The CDR3 protein is CASSLVGLAGADTQYF. The DNA of the CDR3 is TGTGCCAGCAGCTTAGTGGGACTAGCGGGAGCAGATACGCAGTATTTT.

The V and J genes are TRBV14 and TRBJ1-1, with unresolved D. The CDR3 consists of 14 residues. Deletions cut 5 bases from V and 1 base from J, with 11 bases between. Germline V gene sequence: CDR1 SGHDN, CDR2 FVKESK. The CDR3 sequence: CASSGRLRNTEAFF. CDR3 DNA: TGTGCCAGCAGCGGACGTCTCAGGAACACTGAAGCTTTCTTT.